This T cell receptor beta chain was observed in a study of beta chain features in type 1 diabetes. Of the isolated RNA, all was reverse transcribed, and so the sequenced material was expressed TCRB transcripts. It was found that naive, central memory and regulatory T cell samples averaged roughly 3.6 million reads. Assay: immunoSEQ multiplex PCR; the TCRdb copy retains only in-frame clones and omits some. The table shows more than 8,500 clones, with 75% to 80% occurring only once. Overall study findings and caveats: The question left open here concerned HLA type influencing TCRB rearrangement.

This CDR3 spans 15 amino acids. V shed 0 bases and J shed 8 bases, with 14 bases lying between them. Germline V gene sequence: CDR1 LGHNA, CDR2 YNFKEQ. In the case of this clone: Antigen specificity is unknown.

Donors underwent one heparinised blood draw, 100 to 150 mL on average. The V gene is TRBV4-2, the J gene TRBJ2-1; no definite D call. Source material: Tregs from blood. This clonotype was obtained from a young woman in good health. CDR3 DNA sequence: TGTGCCAGCAGCCAAGAGTCTGTTAGAGGCTATGAGCAGTTCTTC. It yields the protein CASSQESVRGYEQFF.